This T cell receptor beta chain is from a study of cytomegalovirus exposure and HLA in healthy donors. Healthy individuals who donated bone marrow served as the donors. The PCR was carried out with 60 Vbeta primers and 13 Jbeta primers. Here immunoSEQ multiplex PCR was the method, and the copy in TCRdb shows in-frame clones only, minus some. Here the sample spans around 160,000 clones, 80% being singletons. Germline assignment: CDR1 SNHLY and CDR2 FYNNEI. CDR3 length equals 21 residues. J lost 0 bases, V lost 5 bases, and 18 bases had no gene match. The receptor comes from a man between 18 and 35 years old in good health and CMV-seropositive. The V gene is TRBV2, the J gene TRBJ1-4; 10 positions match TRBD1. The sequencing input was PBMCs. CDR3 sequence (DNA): TGTGCCAGCAGTTGCCGGGACAGGGGAAGATCGGGTATAGCAACTAATGAAAAACTGTTTTTT. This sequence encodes CASSCRDRGRSGIATNEKLFF.